Following are 3 T cell receptor beta chains from one sample sequenced in a study of T cell responses to AZD1222 COVID-19 vaccine. Sequenced by immunoSEQ multiplex PCR; TCRdb stores in-frame clones only, minus some. The sample records 150,000 to 200,000 clones, roughly 88% being singletons. The sample was peripheral blood, taken 28 days after the second AZD1222 dose. The receptor set was obtained from an adult who received the AZD1222 COVID-19 vaccine.

The chain combines TRBV7-2 with TRBJ1-6; D is undetermined. Between the trimmed V and J ends, which lost 6 bases and 13 bases, there was a span of 28 bases. CDR1 and CDR2 from the germline V gene are SGHTA and FQGNSA. The CDR3 is 17 residues long. The chain's CDR3 is CASRVHPFGKSWWPLHF. The CDR3 DNA is TGTGCCAGCAGAGTTCATCCCTTCGGCAAGAGTTGGTGGCCCCTCCACTTT.

The chain carries TRBV28 and TRBJ2-1, with 7 nucleotides matching TRBD1. The V segment lost 4 bases and the J segment 0 bases; nucleotides outside the gene matches: 0. From germline, CDR1 is MDHEN and CDR2 SYDVKM. The CDR3 covers 14 residues. CDR3 region: CASSSGGSYNEQFF. CDR3 nucleotides: TGTGCCAGCAGTTCAGGGGGCTCCTACAATGAGCAGTTCTTC.

V and J are TRBV28 and TRBJ2-7, with 10 positions matching TRBD1. V lost 4 bases, J lost 4 bases, and 7 bases stayed unmatched. CDR1 and CDR2 (germline): MDHEN, SYDVKM. CDR3 length: 15 residues. The CDR3 is CASSSGGTGVYEQYF. In DNA, the CDR3 is TGTGCCAGCAGTTCGGGGGGGACAGGGGTTTACGAGCAGTACTTC.